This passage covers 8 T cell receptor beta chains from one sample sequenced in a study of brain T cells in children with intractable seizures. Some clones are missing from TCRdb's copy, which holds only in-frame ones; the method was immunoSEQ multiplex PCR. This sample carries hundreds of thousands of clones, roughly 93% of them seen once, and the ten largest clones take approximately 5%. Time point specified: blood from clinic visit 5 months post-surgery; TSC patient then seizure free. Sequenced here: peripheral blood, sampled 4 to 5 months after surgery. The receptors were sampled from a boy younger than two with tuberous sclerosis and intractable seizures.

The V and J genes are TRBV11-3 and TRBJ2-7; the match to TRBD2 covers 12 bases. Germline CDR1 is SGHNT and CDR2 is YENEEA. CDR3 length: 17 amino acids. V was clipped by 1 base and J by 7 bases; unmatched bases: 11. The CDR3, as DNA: TGTGCCAGCAGCTTAGTCGGCCTAGCGGGAGGGCCTGGGGAGCAGTACTTC. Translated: CASSLVGLAGGPGEQYF.

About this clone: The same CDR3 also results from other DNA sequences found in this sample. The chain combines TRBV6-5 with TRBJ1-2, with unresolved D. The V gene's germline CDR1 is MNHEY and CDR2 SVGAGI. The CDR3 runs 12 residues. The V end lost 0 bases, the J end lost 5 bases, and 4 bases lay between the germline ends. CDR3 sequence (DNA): TGTGCCAGCAGTTACTCGGGGTATGGCTACACCTTC. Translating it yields CASSYSGYGYTF.

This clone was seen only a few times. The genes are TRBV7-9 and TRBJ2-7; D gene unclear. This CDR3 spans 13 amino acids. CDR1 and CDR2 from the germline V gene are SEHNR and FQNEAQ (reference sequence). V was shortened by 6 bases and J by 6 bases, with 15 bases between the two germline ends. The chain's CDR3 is CASRDVYSPEQYF. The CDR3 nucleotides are TGTGCCAGCAGGGACGTCTATAGTCCCGAGCAGTACTTC.

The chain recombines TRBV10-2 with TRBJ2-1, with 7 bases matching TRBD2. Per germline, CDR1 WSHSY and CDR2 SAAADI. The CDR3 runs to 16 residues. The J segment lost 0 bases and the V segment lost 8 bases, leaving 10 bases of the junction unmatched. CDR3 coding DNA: TGCGCCAGCGGGATATCAGCGGGAAGCTCCTACAATGAGCAGTTCTTC. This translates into CASGISAGSSYNEQFF.

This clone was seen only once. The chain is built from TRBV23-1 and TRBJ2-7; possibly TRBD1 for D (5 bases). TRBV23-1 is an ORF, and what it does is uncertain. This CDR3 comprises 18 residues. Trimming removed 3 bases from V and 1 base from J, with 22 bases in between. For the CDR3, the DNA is TGCGCCAGCAGTCATCGTGGGCCCGACAGTTGTAAGTCCTACGAGCAGTACTTC. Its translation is CASSHRGPDSCKSYEQYF.

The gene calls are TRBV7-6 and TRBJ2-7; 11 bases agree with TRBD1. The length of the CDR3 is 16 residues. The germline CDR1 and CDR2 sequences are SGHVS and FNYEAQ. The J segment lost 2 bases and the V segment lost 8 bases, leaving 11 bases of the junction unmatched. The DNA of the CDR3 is TGTGCCAGCGGGAAAACCGGGACAGGGGGTACCTACGAGCAGTACTTC. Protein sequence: CASGKTGTGGTYEQYF.

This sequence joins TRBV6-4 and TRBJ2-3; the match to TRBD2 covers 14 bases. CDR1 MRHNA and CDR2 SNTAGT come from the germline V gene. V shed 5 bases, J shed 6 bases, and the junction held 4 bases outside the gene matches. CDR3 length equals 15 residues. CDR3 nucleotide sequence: TGTGCCAGCAGTAGGGGACTAGCGGGAGAGGATACGCAGTATTTT. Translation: CASSRGLAGEDTQYF.

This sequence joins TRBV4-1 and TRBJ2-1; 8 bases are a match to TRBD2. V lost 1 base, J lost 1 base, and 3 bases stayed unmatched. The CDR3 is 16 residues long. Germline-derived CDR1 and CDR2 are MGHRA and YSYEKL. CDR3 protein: CASSQGTSLSYNEQFF. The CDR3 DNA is TGCGCCAGCAGCCAAGGGACTAGCTTATCCTACAATGAGCAGTTCTTC.